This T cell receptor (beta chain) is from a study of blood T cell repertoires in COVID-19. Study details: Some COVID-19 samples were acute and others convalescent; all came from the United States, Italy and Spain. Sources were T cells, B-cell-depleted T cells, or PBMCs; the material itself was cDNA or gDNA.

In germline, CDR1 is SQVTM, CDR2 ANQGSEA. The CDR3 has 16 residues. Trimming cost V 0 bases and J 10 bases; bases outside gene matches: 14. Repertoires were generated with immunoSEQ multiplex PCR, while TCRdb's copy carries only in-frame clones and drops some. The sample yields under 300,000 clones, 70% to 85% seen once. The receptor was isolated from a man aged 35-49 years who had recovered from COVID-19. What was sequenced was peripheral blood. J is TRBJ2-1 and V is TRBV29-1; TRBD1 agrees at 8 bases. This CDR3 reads CSVEDGDRGRPREQFF. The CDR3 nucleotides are TGCAGCGTTGAAGATGGTGACAGGGGCCGCCCCAGGGAGCAGTTCTTC.